Below, 10 T cell receptor beta chains from the same sample are listed, as sequenced in a study of early T cells in non-severe SARS-CoV-2 infection. TCRdb reprocessed the 5' RACE reads via MiXCR and lists one record per CDR3 protein. The table has more than 50,000 distinct CDR3 sequences, less than 15% seen once. The specimen comprised whole blood, sampled at baseline. These TCRs come from an adult who was a healthcare worker with PCR-confirmed SARS-CoV-2 infection or an uninfected control (not recorded which).

CDR3 in amino acids: CASSYRAGELFF. Here the CDR3 DNA reads TGTGCCAGCAGTTACCGGGCCGGGGAGCTGTTTTTT. V usage is TRBV6-6 and J usage is TRBJ2-2; D unclear. The CDR3 sequence is 12 residues long. Trimming shortened V by 2 bases and J by 6 bases, and 4 bases separated the two germline ends. Germline loops: CDR1 MNHNY, CDR2 SVGAGI (reference sequence).

The rearrangement links TRBV30 to TRBJ1-1; 7 bases map to TRBD1. Per germline, CDR1 GTSNPN and CDR2 SVGIG (reference sequence). With V trimmed by 5 bases and J by 0 bases, 9 bases remained unmatched. The CDR3 spans 15 residues. CDR3 DNA sequence: TGTGCCTGGGGACAGGTAAAGACCATGAACACTGAAGCTTTCTTT. Translated, it gives CAWGQVKTMNTEAFF.

This clonotype was observed at least ten times. This chain joins TRBV18 and TRBJ2-7; 12 positions agree with TRBD2. The CDR3 runs to 15 residues. Germline values: CDR1 KGHSH, CDR2 LQKENI. The V segment lost 5 bases and the J segment 5 bases; nucleotides outside the gene matches: 7. The CDR3 sequence is CASSSLAGGPNEQYF. The CDR3 region has the DNA TGTGCCAGCTCATCCCTAGCGGGAGGGCCGAACGAGCAGTACTTC. The complete variable domain, with remaining parts taken from reference TRBV18 and TRBJ2-7, reads NAGVMQNPRHLVRRRGQEARLRCSPMKGHSHVYWYRQLPEEGLKFMVYLQKENIIDESGMPKERFSAEFPKEGPSILRIQQVVRGDSAAYFCASSSLAGGPNEQYFGPGTRLTVT.

V and J are TRBV20-1 and TRBJ2-7; 13 nucleotides line up with TRBD2. Germline-derived CDR1 and CDR2 are DFQATT and SNEGSKA (reference sequence). V dropped 0 bases and J dropped 3; count of bases not matched to a gene: 5. This CDR3 is built from 16 residues. Written as DNA, the CDR3 is TGCAGTGCTAGAGATCCCCGGACTAGCGGGAGCTACGAGCAGTACTTC. Translating it yields CSARDPRTSGSYEQYF.

CDR3 DNA sequence: TGTGCCAGCTCACCACTCGGGGAATATAATGAGCAGTTCTTC. This codes for CASSPLGEYNEQFF. The chain joins TRBV18 to TRBJ2-1; D possibly corresponds to TRBD2 (5 bases). The V end was cut by 1 base, the J end by 7 bases, with 11 bases between. This CDR3 is built from 14 residues. Germline-derived CDR1 and CDR2 are KGHSH and LQKENI.

This clonotype occurred many times. The J gene is TRBJ1-1, the V gene TRBV11-2, with 7 positions matching TRBD1. Unmatched junction bases numbered 5, after V lost 0 bases and J lost 4 bases. The CDR3 spans 15 residues. Germline V gives CDR1 SGHAT, CDR2 FQNNGV. CDR3 protein: CASSLDNRGSTEAFF. Written as DNA, the CDR3 is TGTGCCAGCAGCTTAGATAACAGGGGCTCCACTGAAGCTTTCTTT.

The chain recombines TRBV6-2 or TRBV6-3 with TRBJ2-7, with D hard to call. Germline V gene sequence: CDR1 MNHEY, CDR2 SVGEGT. The germline V and J ends were trimmed by 8 bases and 6 bases, with 11 bases remaining between them. The CDR3 contains 11 residues. The CDR3 here is CASAMAPEQYF. CDR3 sequence (DNA): TGTGCCAGCGCCATGGCACCCGAGCAGTACTTC.

In this sample, this clonotype turned up many times. This CDR3 reads CATRPEGRTDTQYF. The CDR3 coding sequence is TGTGCCACCCGTCCAGAGGGGAGGACAGATACGCAGTATTTT. V usage is TRBV28 and J usage is TRBJ2-3; D perhaps matches TRBD2 (6 bases). The CDR3 covers 14 residues. V shed 10 bases and J shed 3 bases, with 17 bases lying between them. The V gene's germline CDR1 is MDHEN and CDR2 SYDVKM.

This clonotype came up a few times. The chain joins TRBV19 to TRBJ2-1; 7 nucleotides match TRBD1. The CDR3 loop spans 14 amino acids. Trimming at V came to 6 bases and at J to 2 bases, leaving 4 bases not matched to a gene. Germline V gene lookup returns CDR1 LNHDA and CDR2 SQIVND (reference sequence). This CDR3 is CASSGQVTYNEQFF. In nucleotides, the CDR3 is TGTGCCAGTAGCGGACAGGTTACCTACAATGAGCAGTTCTTC.

This clonotype has ten or more counts. V and J are TRBV6-6 and TRBJ1-4; a weak D match, TRBD1 (6 bases). The length of the CDR3 is 13 residues. The ends were cut back, 7 bases at V and 0 bases at J, with 6 bases in the middle. The germline CDR1 and CDR2 sequences are MNHNY and SVGAGI (reference sequence). The CDR3 loop reads CASTGATNEKLFF. DNA for the CDR3: TGTGCCAGCACAGGGGCAACTAATGAAAAACTGTTTTTT.